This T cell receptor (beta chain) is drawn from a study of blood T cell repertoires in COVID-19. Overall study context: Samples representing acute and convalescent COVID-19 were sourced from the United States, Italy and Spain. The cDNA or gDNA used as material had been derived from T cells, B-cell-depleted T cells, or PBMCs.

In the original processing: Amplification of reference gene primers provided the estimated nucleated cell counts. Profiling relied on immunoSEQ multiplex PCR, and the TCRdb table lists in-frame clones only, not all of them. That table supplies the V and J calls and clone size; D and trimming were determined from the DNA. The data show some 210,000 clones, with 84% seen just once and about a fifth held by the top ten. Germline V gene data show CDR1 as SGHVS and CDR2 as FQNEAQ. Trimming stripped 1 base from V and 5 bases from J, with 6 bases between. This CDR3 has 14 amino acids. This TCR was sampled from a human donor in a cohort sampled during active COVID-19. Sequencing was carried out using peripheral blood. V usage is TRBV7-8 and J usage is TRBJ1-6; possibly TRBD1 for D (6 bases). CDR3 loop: CASSLDRDNSPLHF. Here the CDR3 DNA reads TGTGCCAGCAGCTTAGACAGGGATAATTCACCCCTCCACTTT.